The 10 T cell receptor beta chains below were found in one sample sequenced in a study of shared clonotypes between healthy human individuals. The method was immunoSEQ multiplex PCR; TCRdb's version includes in-frame clones alone and lacks a portion of them. The sample lists hundreds of thousands of clones, almost 97% occurring once. The sample taken for sequencing was naive CD4+ T cells sorted from blood. The subset here: CD45RA+ positively selected. The receptors stem from a woman aged 25 to 39 in good health.

The V call is TRBV18, the J call TRBJ2-2, with 7 bases lining up with TRBD2. Germline values: CDR1 KGHSH, CDR2 LQKENI. This CDR3 has 16 residues. Unmatched junction bases numbered 10, after V lost 4 bases and J lost 5 bases. CDR3 nucleotides: TGTGCCAGCTCACTCACTAGCGCGGAGTGGACCGGGGAGCTGTTTTTT. This translates into CASSLTSAEWTGELFF.

The V call is TRBV21-1, the J call TRBJ2-5; the D call of TRBD2 is as the table states it, not checked on the DNA. TRBV21-1 is noted as a pseudogene. The CDR3 is 11 residues long. The chain's CDR3 is CASRDGETQYF. In nucleotides, the CDR3 is TGTGCCAGCCGTGACGGGGAGACCCAGTACTTC.

The table lists this clone with a count of one. The chain links TRBV18 to TRBJ2-3; D is ambiguous. Looked up from germline, CDR1 is KGHSH and CDR2 is LQKENI. Trimming removed 3 bases at V and 6 bases at J, with 4 bases between. The CDR3 has 11 amino acids. The CDR3 region is CASSPNDTQYF. As DNA, the CDR3 is TGTGCCAGCTCACCCAACGATACGCAGTATTTT.

Regarding this clone: Other DNA sequences within the sample encode an identical CDR3. This chain links TRBV18 with TRBJ1-2; D not certain. Germline V gene sequence: CDR1 KGHSH, CDR2 LQKENI. V gave up 3 bases and J gave up 2 bases, with 7 bases separating them. The CDR3 has 13 residues. For the CDR3, the DNA is TGTGCCAGCTCACCGGCCGGGAACTATGGCTACACCTTC. This encodes CASSPAGNYGYTF.

CDR3 sequence reads: CASSIDRASTLQGEQFF. The CDR3 DNA follows: TGTGCCAGTAGTATAGATCGGGCTAGTACCCTTCAGGGTGAGCAGTTCTTC. This chain joins TRBV19 and TRBJ2-1, with a tentative D call TRBD1 (5 bases). CDR1 LNHDA and CDR2 SQIVND come from the germline V gene (reference sequence). The CDR3 is 17 amino acids. Deletions cut 0 bases from V and 9 bases from J, with 21 bases between.

V and J are TRBV5-6 and TRBJ2-6; 7 bases agree with TRBD1. Germline CDR1 and CDR2: SGHDT and YYEEEE. The trim removed 6 bases at V and 4 bases at J, leaving 19 bases unmatched. CDR3 length: 19 amino acids. CDR3 region: CASTLGYRGRSKGANVLTF. The CDR3 DNA follows: TGTGCCAGCACCCTGGGGTACAGGGGTAGGTCAAAAGGGGCCAACGTCCTGACTTTC.

V gene TRBV19 combines with J gene TRBJ1-1; no reliable D call. The V gene lost 5 bases and the J gene lost 4 bases, with 17 bases spanning the gap. Germline CDR1 reads LNHDA; CDR2 reads SQIVND (reference sequence). This CDR3 contains 15 residues. The CDR3 protein is CASSGPRRVSTEAFF. CDR3 bases: TGTGCCAGTAGTGGCCCTCGAAGGGTGTCCACTGAAGCTTTCTTT. Based on the CDR3 plus reference TRBV19 and TRBJ1-1, the full variable domain is DGGITQSPKYLFRKEGQNVTLSCEQNLNHDAMYWYRQDPGQGLRLIYYSQIVNDFQKGDIAEGYSVSREKKESFPLTVTSAQKNPTAFYLCASSGPRRVSTEAFFGQGTRLTVV.

This clone was seen a single time. V gene TRBV2 combines with J gene TRBJ1-2; 7 nucleotides align to TRBD1. The V gene's germline CDR1 is SNHLY and CDR2 FYNNEI. This CDR3 is built from 14 residues. V lost 7 bases to trimming and J lost 5 bases; unmatched junction nucleotides: 10. CDR3: CASTWGTAPYGYTF. DNA of the CDR3: TGTGCCAGCACCTGGGGGACAGCTCCTTATGGCTACACCTTC. Filled out from reference TRBV2 and TRBJ1-2, the complete variable domain reads EPEVTQTPSHQVTQMGQEVILRCVPISNHLYFYWYRQILGQKVEFLVSFYNNEISEKSEIFDDQFSVERPDGSNFTLKIRSTKLEDSAMYFCASTWGTAPYGYTFGSGTRLTVV.

The chain links TRBV15 to TRBJ2-7, with D possibly matching TRBD1 (6 bases). Germline CDR1 is LNHNV and CDR2 is YYDKDF (reference sequence). The CDR3 is made up of 16 amino acids. Deletions cut 5 bases from V and 4 bases from J, with 21 bases between. DNA of the CDR3: TGTGCCACCAGCCCACTTGGGCCGAGCCAGGGGTACGAGCAGTACTTC. The encoded protein is CATSPLGPSQGYEQYF.

The rearrangement uses TRBV18 and TRBJ1-1; perhaps TRBD1 as D (6 bases). There are 13 residues in the CDR3. Between the trimmed V and J ends, which lost 7 bases and 1 base, there was a span of 10 bases. Germline lookup yields CDR1 KGHSH and CDR2 LQKENI. This chain's CDR3 is CASYRTENTEAFF. The CDR3 DNA is TGTGCCAGCTACCGGACAGAGAACACTGAAGCTTTCTTT.